This TCR beta chain was documented in a study of Ad26.COV2.S vaccination and SARS-CoV-2 variants. Repertoires were generated with immunoSEQ multiplex PCR, while TCRdb's copy carries only in-frame clones and drops some. The sample has about 680,000 clones; about 90% are singletons. Of note for this clone: The antigen is unknown.

Treatment in this sample: around 19 received Ad26.COV2.S at low or high dose, single or two shots; 5 received placebo; per-sample allocation not given. Following the first vaccine or placebo injection, samples were taken on day 63. This CDR3 region has 14 residues. Trimming stripped 0 bases from V and 1 base from J, with 6 bases between. Germline V gene sequence: CDR1 KGHSH, CDR2 LQKENI. Study results and limitations: The breadth of spike-specific CD8+ and CD4+ T cell responses after vaccination was reportedly substantial.

The receptor comes from a person aged 18-65 years who received the Ad26.COV2.S COVID-19 vaccine or a placebo. This specimen was peripheral blood, taken in a trial of Ad26.COV2.S vaccine versus placebo. The rearrangement links TRBV18 to TRBJ1-1; no reliable D call. CDR3 in DNA: TGTGCCAGCTCACCACCGTACGGGAACACTGAAGCTTTCTTT. It translates to CASSPPYGNTEAFF.